Listed below are T cell receptor beta chains from one sample, sequenced in a study of shared clonotypes between healthy human individuals. Using immunoSEQ multiplex PCR, the repertoire was profiled, and TCRdb retains in-frame clones only, with some absent. The top ten clones hold 0.36% of a sample with 2 million to 3 million clones, approximately 93% of them seen once. Sequencing was performed on naive CD4+ T cells from PBMCs. Receptors were obtained from a man between 18 and 35 years old in good health. Some clones in this sample may be carry-over from other donors' samples. Each CDR3 is given with its conserved first and last residue. The listing skips clone size in some rows; elsewhere it reads once, few, many or a size class.

j_gene,v_gene,abundance,CDR3aa
TRBJ1-4,TRBV28,-,CASSLQEGFHEKLFF
TRBJ2-7,TRBV6-6,-,CASGSHRDSYEQYF
TRBJ2-3,TRBV6-4,once,CASSLSPSTDTQYF
TRBJ2-1,TRBV6-5,-,CASSYVRVEQFF
TRBJ2-1,TRBV20-1,-,CSATDSNEQFF
TRBJ2-5,TRBV6-5,-,CASSYQETQYF
TRBJ1-2,TRBV28,once,CASSRNRPTNYGYTF
TRBJ2-1,TRBV7-9,-,CASSLRLASSYNEQFF
TRBJ1-2,TRBV5-4,-,CASSFPRYGYTF
TRBJ1-5,TRBV19,-,CASNTGTGGSQPQHF
TRBJ2-1,TRBV28,-,CASSLAGGPNEQFF
TRBJ1-5,TRBV5-6,-,CASSLYSGTSNQPQHF
TRBJ2-7,TRBV28,-,CASSDPRGRSSYEQYF
TRBJ2-5,TRBV13,-,CASSSTSNGPLETQYF
TRBJ2-5,TRBV6-1,-,CATRGQREARETQYF
TRBJ2-2,TRBV5-1,-,CASSLGGTLTGELFF
TRBJ2-3,TRBV2,-,CASSEASRADTQYF
TRBJ2-7,TRBV2,-,CASSSLLGDFYEQYF
TRBJ2-1,TRBV6-5,once,CASSLLAGNNEQFF
TRBJ1-1,TRBV7-9,-,CASSLSRTEDTEAFF
TRBJ2-2,TRBV28,-,CASSLGSLNTGELFF
TRBJ1-1,TRBV6-5,-,CATKGGPMNTEAFF
TRBJ1-4,TRBV4-1,-,CASSPATGGGGGVEKLFF
TRBJ2-5,TRBV28,-,CASSLVETQYF
TRBJ2-1,TRBV28,-,CASSSMTGGIYNEQFF
TRBJ1-4,TRBV9,-,CASSVDSGGGQREKLFF
TRBJ2-1,TRBV9,-,CASSVVVGDRGEQFF
TRBJ2-3,TRBV21-1,-,CARTNRRKVADTQYF
TRBJ1-5,TRBV7-9,-,CASSLGLGQGYPSNQPQHF
TRBJ1-2,TRBV9,-,CASSPQEGSYYGYTF
TRBJ2-7,TRBV6-5,-,CASSNSPYEQYF
TRBJ2-1,TRBV5-4,-,CASRGGSGILSYNEQFF
TRBJ2-2,TRBV7-2,-,CASSVEQAGGAGELFF
TRBJ2-1,TRBV9,-,CASSGRDHDNEQFF
TRBJ1-2,TRBV7-9,once,CASSQDRVGGYTF
TRBJ2-7,TRBV2,-,CASSQGAGGPYEQYF
TRBJ2-1,TRBV2,-,CASSETIGTEYYNEQFF
TRBJ2-7,TRBV7-3,-,CASSLTLAGPPEQYF
TRBJ2-7,TRBV5-1,once,CASSRGTEDYEQYF
TRBJ2-3,TRBV7-2,-,CASSHSPGTDTQYF
TRBJ2-7,TRBV30,-,CAWAQSYEQYF
TRBJ2-1,TRBV14,-,CASSRRGLAGGTSSYNEQFF
TRBJ2-5,TRBV5-5,-,CASSDVRDGETQYF
TRBJ2-1,TRBV19,-,CASSIRQVGYEQFF
TRBJ2-1,TRBV28,-,CASSPVRGYYNEQFF
TRBJ2-1,TRBV6-1,-,CASSEPGQGLEQFF
TRBJ1-5,TRBV21-1,-,CASSTGMSNQPQHF
TRBJ2-1,TRBV18,-,CASSPIVDEQFF
TRBJ2-7,TRBV10-3,-,CAISGRDTPYEQYF
TRBJ1-4,TRBV15,-,CATSREQQGGNEKLFF
TRBJ2-7,TRBV6-5,-,CASRIGGSSYEQYF
TRBJ2-2,TRBV7-3,-,CASSLHQTVTGELFF
TRBJ2-3,TRBV9,-,CASSVVGADTQYF
TRBJ1-4,TRBV28,-,CASSRGQTNEKLFF
TRBJ2-5,TRBV29-1,-,CSVGAAGGLETQYF
TRBJ2-5,TRBV28,-,CASSPRQWAWETQYF